This entry lists 21 T cell receptor beta chains sequenced from one sample in a study of CD8 T cells in Susac syndrome. An amount of RNA that ranged from 0.5 to 1 ug was reverse transcribed with random hexamers. TCRdb reprocessed the immunoSEQ multiplex PCR reads via MiXCR and lists one record per CDR3 protein. The sample includes approximately 100,000 distinct CDR3 sequences, 80% to 95% of them seen just once. Input material: CD8+ T cells from PBMCs. These receptors were collected from a human donor in good health.

The rearrangement uses TRBV30 and TRBJ2-1, with a possible D match to TRBD1 (5 bases). The CDR3 runs to 14 residues. Trimming shortened V by 3 bases and J by 5 bases, and 14 bases separated the two germline ends. The germline V gene has CDR1 GTSNPN and CDR2 SVGIG (reference sequence). This CDR3 reads CAWSATARDNEQFF. CDR3 sequence (DNA): TGTGCCTGGAGCGCAACAGCCAGGGACAATGAGCAGTTCTTC.

CDR3 in DNA: TGTGCCAGCAGCGGACTAGCGGATTACAATGAGCAGTTCTTC. Translating it yields CASSGLADYNEQFF. V usage is TRBV6-6 and J usage is TRBJ2-1; 10 bases align to TRBD2. Germline loops: CDR1 MNHNY, CDR2 SVGAGI (reference sequence). CDR3 length: 14 amino acids. J was trimmed by 4 bases and V by 6 bases; bases with no gene match: 3.

The CDR3 region has the DNA TGTGCCAGCAGCTCTGGGGGGGGGCTCACTGAAGCTTTCTTT. Amino acid sequence: CASSSGGGLTEAFF. The rearrangement links TRBV7-3 to TRBJ1-1; D is perhaps TRBD1 (6 bases). This CDR3 spans 14 amino acids. Germline CDR1 SGHTA, CDR2 FQGTGA. Trimming cost V 4 bases and J 4 bases, with 13 bases left between them.

This rearrangement joins TRBV20-1 to TRBJ1-4, with D maybe TRBD1 (6 bases). In germline, CDR1 is DFQATT, CDR2 SNEGSKA (reference sequence). This CDR3 comprises 13 residues. Trimming left V 6 bases short and J 10 bases short, with 18 bases between. CDR3 residues: CSADSTGGGKLFF. In nucleotides, the CDR3 is TGCAGTGCCGACTCGACAGGTGGGGGAAAACTGTTTTTT.

The chain is built from TRBV3-1 and TRBJ2-3; 7 positions match TRBD2. The CDR3 totals 15 residues. V lost 6 bases and J lost 0; bases outside the gene matches: 6. The V gene's germline CDR1 is LGHDT and CDR2 YNNKEL (reference sequence). CDR3: CASRFGLDSTDTQYF. CDR3 nucleotides: TGTGCCAGCAGATTCGGACTAGATAGCACAGATACGCAGTATTTT.

J is TRBJ1-2 and V is TRBV3-1, with 8 bases aligning to TRBD1. With V trimmed by 0 bases and J by 8 bases, 8 bases remained unmatched. The CDR3 is made up of 15 amino acids. CDR1 is LGHDT and CDR2 is YNNKEL in the germline V gene (reference sequence). As DNA, the CDR3 is TGTGCCAGCAGCCAAGATCACCAGGGGGCGAGCGGCTACACCTTC. It is translated as CASSQDHQGASGYTF.

The V and J genes are TRBV29-1 and TRBJ1-3, with 7 bases aligning to TRBD1. Germline lookup yields CDR1 SQVTM and CDR2 ANQGSEA. Trimming cost V 7 bases and J 4 bases; bases outside gene matches: 4. The CDR3 is 12 amino acids. In nucleotides, the CDR3 is TGCAGCGGGACAGGACGGGGAAACACCATATATTTT. Translating gives CSGTGRGNTIYF.

The chain combines TRBV3-1 with TRBJ2-2; no definite D call. The germline V gene has CDR1 LGHDT and CDR2 YNNKEL (reference sequence). Trimming cost V 4 bases and J 6 bases, with 3 bases left between them. This CDR3 spans 11 amino acids. As DNA, the CDR3 is TGTGCCAGCAGCCGCCCCGGGGAGCTGTTTTTT. Translating it yields CASSRPGELFF.

The chain combines TRBV3-1 with TRBJ1-4; 8 bases map to TRBD1. V lost 9 bases, J lost 4 bases, and 4 bases stayed unmatched. The germline gives CDR1 LGHDT, CDR2 YNNKEL (reference sequence). The CDR3 consists of 13 residues. The CDR3 sequence is CASAGQGNEKLFF. CDR3 sequence (DNA): TGTGCCAGTGCAGGACAGGGTAATGAAAAACTGTTTTTT.

This chain joins TRBV5-1 and TRBJ2-5; 9 bases agree with TRBD1. J lost 5 bases, V lost 4 bases, and 9 bases had no gene match. The CDR3 has 15 amino acids. Germline assignment: CDR1 SGHRS and CDR2 YFSETQ. CDR3 nucleotide sequence: TGCGCCAGCAGCCGACCGGGACAGGGTTTCGAGACCCAGTACTTC. This codes for CASSRPGQGFETQYF.

The chain employs TRBV6-2 or TRBV6-3 and TRBJ2-1, with D uncertain. There are 14 residues in the CDR3. V gave up 4 bases and J gave up 0 bases, with 7 bases separating them. CDR1 is MNHEY and CDR2 is SVGEGT in the germline V gene. CDR3 protein: CASSSSLSYNEQFF. CDR3 coding DNA: TGTGCCAGCAGTTCCTCCCTCTCCTACAATGAGCAGTTCTTC.

This clonotype was seen once. This chain links TRBV12-3 or TRBV12-4 with TRBJ2-2; D unresolved. The CDR3 loop spans 16 amino acids. The V end lost 3 bases, the J end lost 2 bases, and 13 bases lay between the germline ends. CDR3 region: CASSFYAKLNTGELFF. The CDR3 region has the DNA TGTGCCAGCAGTTTCTACGCCAAGCTAAACACCGGGGAGCTGTTTTTT.

CDR3 sequence: CASQGPPPGYTF. CDR3 coding DNA: TGTGCCAGTCAGGGGCCCCCTCCTGGCTACACCTTC. The chain combines TRBV19 with TRBJ1-2, with a possible D match to TRBD1 (6 bases). This CDR3 has 12 amino acids. Germline V gene data show CDR1 as LNHDA and CDR2 as SQIVND (reference sequence). The V gene lost 8 bases and the J gene lost 7 bases, with 14 bases spanning the gap.

The rearrangement joins TRBV20-1 to TRBJ1-1; no definite D call. The CDR3 runs to 11 residues. Germline assignment: CDR1 DFQATT and CDR2 SNEGSKA (reference sequence). Trimming left V 8 bases short and J 1 base short, with 8 bases between. The CDR3 loop reads CSRRANTEAFF. CDR3 bases: TGCAGTCGAAGAGCGAACACTGAAGCTTTCTTT.

V usage is TRBV29-1 and J usage is TRBJ2-5, with 11 nucleotides matching TRBD2. The V gene's germline CDR1 is SQVTM and CDR2 ANQGSEA. V lost 7 bases and J lost 5; bases outside the gene matches: 6. CDR3 size: 13 residues. As DNA, the CDR3 is TGCAGCGGGTCCGCTAGCGGGGGGGAGACCCAGTACTTC. It translates to CSGSASGGETQYF.

The rearrangement links TRBV7-9 to TRBJ2-7, with 7 bases matching TRBD2. The trim removed 5 bases at V and 6 bases at J, leaving 7 bases unmatched. Looked up from germline, CDR1 is SEHNR and CDR2 is FQNEAQ (reference sequence). The CDR3 spans 13 residues. The CDR3 DNA is TGTGCCAGCAGCCTGCCTGGGAGGGGCGAGCAGTACTTC. Protein product: CASSLPGRGEQYF.

The chain recombines TRBV7-2 with TRBJ1-6; a possible D gene is TRBD1 (6 bases). The germline V gene has CDR1 SGHTA and CDR2 FQGNSA. Trimming shortened V by 2 bases and J by 9 bases, and 17 bases separated the two germline ends. The CDR3 consists of 16 residues. CDR3 nucleotides: TGTGCCAGCAGCTTACAACAGGGTCCCCAAGGTTCACCCCTCCACTTT. Translation: CASSLQQGPQGSPLHF. Drawing the rest from reference TRBV7-2 and TRBJ1-6, the complete variable domain is GAGVSQSPSNKVTEKGKDVELRCDPISGHTALYWYRQSLGQGLEFLIYFQGNSAPDKSGLPSDRFSAERTGGSVSTLTIQRTQQEDSAVYLCASSLQQGPQGSPLHFGNGTRLTVT.

This chain connects TRBV4-1 to TRBJ1-3; D unclear. V lost 1 base, J lost 2 bases, and 18 bases lay in between. CDR3 size: 18 residues. The V gene's germline CDR1 is MGHRA and CDR2 YSYEKL. CDR3 amino acids: CASSQVGGRRRTGNTIYF. The CDR3 DNA follows: TGCGCCAGCAGCCAAGTGGGAGGCAGGCGGAGAACTGGAAACACCATATATTTT.

This rearrangement joins TRBV5-1 to TRBJ2-1; D perhaps matches TRBD2 (6 bases). The CDR3 is made up of 15 amino acids. Trimming cost V 6 bases and J 6 bases, with 19 bases left between them. Germline-derived CDR1 and CDR2 are SGHRS and YFSETQ. The CDR3 coding sequence is TGCGCCAGCACCCCCGGGACTCTGTCATCCAATGAGCAGTTCTTC. Amino acids: CASTPGTLSSNEQFF.

The rearrangement uses TRBV6-2 or TRBV6-3 and TRBJ2-3; maybe TRBD1 (6 bases). V was shortened by 5 bases and J by 2 bases, with 17 bases between the two germline ends. The CDR3 spans 16 residues. Germline CDR1 reads MNHEY; CDR2 reads SVGEGT. The CDR3 bases are TGTGCCAGCAGTCCGTTAGTGACAGGCGACACAGATACGCAGTATTTT. Residues: CASSPLVTGDTDTQYF.

This rearrangement joins TRBV20-1 to TRBJ2-7; D is possibly TRBD1 (6 bases). The germline V gene has CDR1 DFQATT and CDR2 SNEGSKA (reference sequence). The CDR3 contains 12 residues. Trimming cost V 7 bases and J 4 bases, with 14 bases left between them. Here the CDR3 DNA reads TGCAGTGTCGGGCAGGGGAAATACGAGCAGTACTTC. This sequence encodes CSVGQGKYEQYF.